This T cell receptor beta chain was captured in a study of blood T cell repertoires in COVID-19. The method was immunoSEQ multiplex PCR; TCRdb's version includes in-frame clones alone and lacks a portion of them. Of some 28,000 clones in the sample, roughly 90% were seen once. Deletions cut 4 bases from V and 7 bases from J, with 14 bases between. Germline V gene data show CDR1 as MGHRA and CDR2 as YSYEKL. The CDR3 is 14 residues long. The sequencing input was peripheral blood. This clonotype was sampled from a human donor in a cohort sampled during active COVID-19. The rearrangement uses TRBV4-1 and TRBJ2-1; D is undetermined. The CDR3 loop reads CASSLSRVENEQFF. CDR3 nucleotide sequence: TGCGCCAGCAGCCTATCCCGGGTGGAAAATGAGCAGTTCTTC.